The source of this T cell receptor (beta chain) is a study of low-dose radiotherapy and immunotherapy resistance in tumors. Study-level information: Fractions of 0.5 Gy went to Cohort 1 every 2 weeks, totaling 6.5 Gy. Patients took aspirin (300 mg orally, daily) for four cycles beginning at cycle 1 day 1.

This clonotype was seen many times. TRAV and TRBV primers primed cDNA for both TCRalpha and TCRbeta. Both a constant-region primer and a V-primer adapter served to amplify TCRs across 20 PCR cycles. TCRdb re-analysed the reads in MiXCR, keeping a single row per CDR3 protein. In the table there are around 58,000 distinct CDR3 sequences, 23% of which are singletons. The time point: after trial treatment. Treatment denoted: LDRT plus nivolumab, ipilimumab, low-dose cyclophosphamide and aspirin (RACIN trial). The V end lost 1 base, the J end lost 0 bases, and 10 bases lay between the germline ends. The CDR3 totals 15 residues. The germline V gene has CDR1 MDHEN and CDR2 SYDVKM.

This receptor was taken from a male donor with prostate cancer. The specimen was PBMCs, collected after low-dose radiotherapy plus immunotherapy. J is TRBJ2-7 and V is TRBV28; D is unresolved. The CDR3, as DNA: TGTGCCAGCAGTTTATTGCGCCGGAGCTCCTACGAGCAGTACTTC. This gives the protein CASSLLRRSSYEQYF.